The clone carrying this T cell receptor beta chain is labeled as medium-sized. As yet, its antigen is unknown. This sample stems from a study of HIV-infected patients and healthy controls. Regarding the study as a whole: Untreated HIV+ repertoires had roughly threefold fewer distinct CDR3s and lower Shannon diversity than healthy controls.

The germline gives CDR1 LNHDA, CDR2 SQIVND (reference sequence). J gave up 3 bases and V 7 bases, and 8 bases lay outside the gene matches. This CDR3 is built from 15 residues. Roughly three months, about 14 weeks, into antiretroviral therapy, follow-up blood was collected. No cell fractionation was done, so the repertoire covers all unsorted peripheral blood T cells. Alpha and beta constant-region primers primed reverse transcription of around 540 ng RNA. Alpha and beta chain libraries were made separately by chain-specific third strand synthesis with multiplexing indices. TCRdb used MiXCR to reprocess the 5' RACE reads, holding one entry per CDR3 protein. The table includes 9,400 or so distinct CDR3 sequences, about 9% detected once.

This sequence was found in an adult with HIV infection. This chain uses TRBV19 with TRBJ1-5; 8 bases fit TRBD1. The source material was blood, sampled during antiretroviral therapy. CDR3 nucleotide sequence: TGTGCCAGTACCTCAAGGACAGGGATCAATCAGCCCCAGCATTTT. Translating it yields CASTSRTGINQPQHF. The full variable domain, rest sourced from reference TRBV19 and TRBJ1-5, is DGGITQSPKYLFRKEGQNVTLSCEQNLNHDAMYWYRQDPGQGLRLIYYSQIVNDFQKGDIAEGYSVSREKKESFPLTVTSAQKNPTAFYLCASTSRTGINQPQHFGDGTRLSIL.